Shown below are 31 T cell receptor beta chains from a single sample sequenced in a study of blood T cell repertoires in COVID-19. The table came from immunoSEQ multiplex PCR; TCRdb's copy has only in-frame clones and leaves some out. This table holds 230,000 or so clones, nearly 90% found once. The specimen sequenced was peripheral blood. These receptors were collected from a woman aged 60-70 years with COVID-19, enrolled during active disease.

J is TRBJ1-3 and V is TRBV2, with 8 bases lining up with TRBD1. Germline CDR1 SNHLY, CDR2 FYNNEI. V lost 3 bases, J lost 4 bases, and 5 bases stayed unmatched. This CDR3 spans 15 amino acids. CDR3 bases: TGTGCCAGCAGTGATTTGGCAGGGGGCGGAAACACCATATATTTT. Translated: CASSDLAGGGNTIYF.

This chain links TRBV19 with TRBJ1-1; 7 bases map to TRBD1. The CDR3 is made up of 11 amino acids. Germline trimming cut 8 bases from V and 7 bases from J; bases unmatched to any gene: 4. Germline V gene data show CDR1 as LNHDA and CDR2 as SQIVND (reference sequence). The CDR3 DNA reads TGTGCCAGTCATAGGACAGGTGAAGCTTTCTTT. Residues: CASHRTGEAFF.

This chain links TRBV6-5 with TRBJ1-1; D is undetermined. Germline V gene sequence: CDR1 MNHEY, CDR2 SVGAGI. The CDR3 spans 13 residues. V lost 6 bases to trimming and J lost 2 bases, with 10 bases between them. The CDR3 region has the DNA TGTGCCAGCAGCCTAGAGAGTAACACTGAAGCTTTCTTT. This codes for CASSLESNTEAFF.

The CDR3 sequence: CASVKGWGNTEAFF. The CDR3 region has the DNA TGTGCTAGTGTGAAGGGGTGGGGGAACACTGAAGCTTTCTTT. J is TRBJ1-1 and V is TRBV12-5, with D tentatively TRBD1 (5 bases). CDR1 and CDR2 from the germline V gene are LGHNT and FRNRAP. This CDR3 comprises 14 residues. Trimming removed 7 bases from V and 1 base from J, with 13 bases in between.

The rearrangement links TRBV7-2 to TRBJ1-1; D call uncertain. Per germline, CDR1 SGHTA and CDR2 FQGNSA. V was pared by 1 base and J by 1 base, with 7 bases between. The CDR3 sequence is 14 residues long. The CDR3 is CASSLGPTNTEAFF. DNA for the CDR3: TGTGCCAGCAGCTTAGGTCCTACGAACACTGAAGCTTTCTTT.

V gene TRBV19 combines with J gene TRBJ1-2, with D possibly TRBD1 on 5 matching bases. This CDR3 has 13 amino acids. Trimming left V 6 bases short and J 4 bases short, with 12 bases between. Per germline, CDR1 LNHDA and CDR2 SQIVND (reference sequence). CDR3 DNA: TGTGCCAGTAGGGAAAGGGGCTCCTATGGCTACACCTTC. The encoded protein is CASRERGSYGYTF. The full variable domain, in which reference TRBV19 and TRBJ1-2 provide the parts outside the CDR3, is DGGITQSPKYLFRKEGQNVTLSCEQNLNHDAMYWYRQDPGQGLRLIYYSQIVNDFQKGDIAEGYSVSREKKESFPLTVTSAQKNPTAFYLCASRERGSYGYTFGSGTRLTVV.

V usage is TRBV5-6 and J usage is TRBJ1-2, with 7 bases aligning to TRBD1. The V and J ends lost 6 bases and 6 bases, in that order; junction bases with no gene match: 11. Germline V CDR1 and CDR2: SGHDT, YYEEEE. This CDR3 spans 14 amino acids. The CDR3 nucleotides read TGTGCCAGCATCCTCTTTGACAGGGTAGATGGCTACACCTTC. Its translation is CASILFDRVDGYTF.

This chain uses TRBV21-1 with TRBJ1-6. TRBV21-1 is deemed a pseudogene. This CDR3 contains 15 residues. CDR3 bases: TGTGCCAGCCCCAAAAGGGGCGGGGCCAATTCACCCCTCCACTTT. Its translation is CASPKRGGANSPLHF.

This clone was seen once. The chain combines TRBV18 with TRBJ1-5; 10 positions match TRBD1. J gave up 6 bases and V 3 bases, and 2 bases lay outside the gene matches. The CDR3 loop spans 14 amino acids. Germline CDR1 and CDR2: KGHSH and LQKENI. The CDR3 region has the DNA TGTGCCAGCTCACCCGGGACAGGGGTTCAGCCCCAGCATTTT. Its translation: CASSPGTGVQPQHF. The full variable domain, with the rest looked up from reference TRBV18 and TRBJ1-5, is NAGVMQNPRHLVRRRGQEARLRCSPMKGHSHVYWYRQLPEEGLKFMVYLQKENIIDESGMPKERFSAEFPKEGPSILRIQQVVRGDSAAYFCASSPGTGVQPQHFGDGTRLSIL.

The genes are TRBV5-4 and TRBJ1-2, with a tentative D call TRBD1 (5 bases). Germline CDR1 and CDR2: SGHNT and YYREEE (reference sequence). V was pared by 0 bases and J by 2 bases, with 11 bases between. This CDR3 is built from 15 residues. CDR3 coding DNA: TGTGCCAGCAGCTTGGGACAGTCCGTAAACTATGGCTACACCTTC. This sequence encodes CASSLGQSVNYGYTF. Using reference TRBV5-4 and TRBJ1-2 for the parts outside the CDR3, the full variable domain is ETGVTQSPTHLIKTRGQQVTLRCSSQSGHNTVSWYQQALGQGPQFIFQYYREEENGRGNFPPRFSGLQFPNYSSELNVNALELDDSALYLCASSLGQSVNYGYTFGSGTRLTVV.

This sequence joins TRBV19 and TRBJ1-4, with TRBD1 identical over 7 bases. The CDR3 has 16 amino acids. Germline V gene sequence: CDR1 LNHDA, CDR2 SQIVND (reference sequence). V trimming: 3 bases; J trimming: 5 bases; junction bases outside the gene matches: 9. The CDR3: CASSIRGRDSNEKLFF. DNA for the CDR3: TGTGCCAGTAGTATCCGGGGACGGGACAGCAATGAAAAACTGTTTTTT.

Details on this clone: Additional DNA sequences in this sample encode the identical CDR3. The chain is built from TRBV18 and TRBJ1-1; tentatively, D is TRBD1 (5 bases). The CDR3 runs to 14 residues. Trimming cost V 1 base and J 2 bases, with 8 bases left between them. The germline V gene encodes CDR1 KGHSH and CDR2 LQKENI. CDR3: CASSPLQGNTEAFF. CDR3 DNA: TGTGCCAGCTCACCACTTCAGGGAAACACTGAAGCTTTCTTT.

The chain links TRBV10-2 to TRBJ2-1, with TRBD1 identical over 12 bases. This CDR3 spans 14 amino acids. V gave up 4 bases and J gave up 9 bases; unmatched junction bases: 4. From germline, CDR1 is WSHSY and CDR2 SAAADI. CDR3 amino acids: CASSGDRGLGEQFF. The CDR3 nucleotides are TGCGCCAGCAGTGGGGACAGGGGGCTGGGTGAGCAGTTCTTC.

In its sample, this clone was seen once. The J gene is TRBJ2-2, the V gene TRBV7-2; D not resolved. The germline V gene encodes CDR1 SGHTA and CDR2 FQGNSA. The CDR3 is made up of 14 amino acids. The ends were cut back, 1 base at V and 5 bases at J, with 8 bases in the middle. The CDR3 loop is CASSLEHPTGELFF. DNA of the CDR3: TGTGCCAGCAGCTTAGAGCACCCGACCGGGGAGCTGTTTTTT.

This clone was seen just once. CDR3 in DNA: TGTGCCAGCAGCCAAGAGTTGTCAGCTAGGGGCTCTGGAAACACCATATATTTT. This codes for CASSQELSARGSGNTIYF. V and J are TRBV4-2 and TRBJ1-3; possibly TRBD1 for D (5 bases). This CDR3 is 18 amino acids long. Trimming took 0 bases from V and 0 from J, leaving 15 bases between them. From germline, CDR1 is LGHNA and CDR2 YNFKEQ.

This clone was found a few times. This rearrangement joins TRBV4-1 to TRBJ1-5, with unresolved D. There are 13 residues in the CDR3. The V end was cut by 2 bases, the J end by 6 bases, with 8 bases between. CDR1 and CDR2 from the germline V gene are MGHRA and YSYEKL. CDR3 sequence (DNA): TGCGCCAGCAGCCAAACGGGGAGTCAGCCCCAGCATTTT. It translates to CASSQTGSQPQHF.

The chain has TRBV6-1 and TRBJ1-5; possibly TRBD1 for D (5 bases). V lost 2 bases to trimming and J lost 7 bases, with 15 bases between them. This CDR3 is 15 amino acids long. Germline CDR1 reads MNHNS; CDR2 reads SASEGT. The CDR3 spells CASSESVSGGQPQHF. In nucleotides, the CDR3 is TGTGCCAGCAGTGAATCGGTCTCCGGGGGACAGCCCCAGCATTTT.

The gene calls are TRBV6-6 and TRBJ2-4, with TRBD1 identical over 8 bases. J gave up 8 bases and V 5 bases, and 8 bases lay outside the gene matches. CDR1 and CDR2 from the germline V gene are MNHNY and SVGAGI (reference sequence). The length of the CDR3 is 14 residues. CDR3 sequence (DNA): TGTGCCAGCAGTCCAGGGGGCGTGGGCGACATTCAGTACTTC. Translating gives CASSPGGVGDIQYF.

The chain links TRBV15 to TRBJ1-1, with a weak D call TRBD1 (5 bases). Trimming took off 1 base at V and 4 bases at J, with 7 bases between the two ends. CDR1 is LNHNV, CDR2 YYDKDF, per germline (reference sequence). CDR3 length: 13 residues. The CDR3 is CATSRVGGTEAFF. The CDR3 nucleotides read TGTGCCACCAGCAGAGTGGGGGGCACTGAAGCTTTCTTT.

V gene TRBV19 combines with J gene TRBJ1-1; D is unresolved. Looked up from germline, CDR1 is LNHDA and CDR2 is SQIVND (reference sequence). CDR3 length: 13 amino acids. Trimming cost V 5 bases and J 6 bases, with 13 bases left between them. DNA of the CDR3: TGTGCCAGTAGTGAGGTCACCGGGGCTGAAGCTTTCTTT. Translation gives CASSEVTGAEAFF. Using reference TRBV19 and TRBJ1-1 for the parts outside the CDR3, the full variable domain is DGGITQSPKYLFRKEGQNVTLSCEQNLNHDAMYWYRQDPGQGLRLIYYSQIVNDFQKGDIAEGYSVSREKKESFPLTVTSAQKNPTAFYLCASSEVTGAEAFFGQGTRLTVV.

The chain employs TRBV2 and TRBJ2-3; TRBD2 matches 8 bases. In germline, CDR1 is SNHLY, CDR2 FYNNEI. This CDR3 comprises 15 residues. V lost 6 bases, J lost 2 bases, and 7 bases stayed unmatched. The DNA for the CDR3 is TGTGCCAGCAGATCGCGGGGGGAAAACACAGATACGCAGTATTTT. This translates into CASRSRGENTDTQYF. Combining the CDR3 with reference TRBV2 and TRBJ2-3 gives the whole variable domain EPEVTQTPSHQVTQMGQEVILRCVPISNHLYFYWYRQILGQKVEFLVSFYNNEISEKSEIFDDQFSVERPDGSNFTLKIRSTKLEDSAMYFCASRSRGENTDTQYFGPGTRLTVL.

For this clone: This sample also contains other DNA sequences that code for the same CDR3. The genes are TRBV9 and TRBJ1-3; 8 nucleotides match TRBD1. Germline assignment: CDR1 SGDLS and CDR2 YYNGEE. V was pared by 2 bases and J by 4 bases, with 2 bases of the junction left unmatched. The CDR3 consists of 14 residues. The CDR3 bases are TGTGCCAGCAGCGTCCAGGGGGCCGGAAACACCATATATTTT. Protein sequence: CASSVQGAGNTIYF.

The V call is TRBV7-6, the J call TRBJ2-7; D remains unclear. The CDR3 covers 13 residues. Trimming stripped 2 bases from V and 3 bases from J, with 8 bases between. CDR1 is SGHVS and CDR2 is FNYEAQ in the germline V gene. Written as DNA, the CDR3 is TGTGCCAGCAGCTTAAACTTTGACTACGAGCAGTACTTC. It translates to CASSLNFDYEQYF.

The chain combines TRBV7-9 with TRBJ2-3; 11 bases line up with TRBD2. V trimming: 5 bases; J trimming: 2 bases; junction bases outside the gene matches: 3. The CDR3 extends over 15 amino acids. In germline, CDR1 is SEHNR, CDR2 FQNEAQ (reference sequence). CDR3: CASSPSGGSTDTQYF. The CDR3 region has the DNA TGTGCCAGCAGCCCTAGCGGGGGGTCCACAGATACGCAGTATTTT.

The rearrangement uses TRBV10-3 and TRBJ1-2; 12 positions match TRBD1. Germline CDR1 ENHRY, CDR2 SYGVKD. J gave up 8 bases and V 8 bases, and 6 bases lay outside the gene matches. The CDR3 is 13 residues long. The CDR3 sequence: CAILGDRGQGYTF. The CDR3 nucleotides read TGTGCCATCCTTGGGGACAGGGGGCAAGGCTACACCTTC.

This sequence joins TRBV3-1 (or the pseudogene TRBV3-2) and TRBJ2-7; tentative D call: TRBD2 (7 bases). The CDR3 loop spans 17 amino acids. The germline gives CDR1 LGHDT, CDR2 YNNKEL (reference sequence). Between the trimmed V and J ends, which lost 4 bases and 6 bases, there was a span of 25 bases. The CDR3 DNA reads TGTGCCAGCAGCCGCCGAGGAGGTAGGGGGGGTCCGGGCGAGCAGTACTTC. This codes for CASSRRGGRGGPGEQYF.

V usage is TRBV19 and J usage is TRBJ1-5, with 7 bases that match TRBD1. This CDR3 is built from 16 residues. The germline V gene encodes CDR1 LNHDA and CDR2 SQIVND (reference sequence). V gave up 3 bases and J gave up 7 bases; unmatched junction bases: 12. The CDR3 loop is CASSIVVNRGWQPQHF. The CDR3 nucleotides read TGTGCCAGTAGTATTGTAGTCAACAGGGGATGGCAGCCCCAGCATTTT.

The gene calls are TRBV5-1 and TRBJ2-2, with D maybe TRBD1 (6 bases). This CDR3 region has 15 residues. The germline V gene encodes CDR1 SGHRS and CDR2 YFSETQ. Trimming cost V 5 bases and J 4 bases, with 15 bases left between them. CDR3 bases: TGCGCCAGCAGTCAGGGGACCCGCGCCACCGGGGAGCTGTTTTTT. It translates to CASSQGTRATGELFF.

The sample holds a few counts of this clone. The rearrangement joins TRBV12-3 or TRBV12-4 to TRBJ1-4; the D is unclear. V was trimmed by 1 base and J by 12 bases, leaving 6 bases between them. This CDR3 region has 11 residues. CDR3 loop: CASSLGTELFF. The CDR3 DNA reads as TGTGCCAGCAGTTTAGGAACAGAACTGTTTTTT.

V usage is TRBV7-2 and J usage is TRBJ2-5; possible D gene TRBD1, 5 bases. Germline values: CDR1 SGHTA, CDR2 FQGNSA. Trimming removed 5 bases from V and 2 bases from J, with 12 bases in between. This CDR3 has 14 residues. This CDR3 is CASSGPPGQETQYF. The CDR3 coding sequence is TGTGCCAGCAGCGGACCCCCAGGGCAAGAGACCCAGTACTTC.

This chain connects TRBV4-3 to TRBJ1-1; the D is unclear. Trimming removed 0 bases from V and 0 bases from J, with 5 bases in between. Germline V gene sequence: CDR1 LGHNA, CDR2 YSLEER. The CDR3 is 14 residues long. The CDR3 bases are TGCGCCAGCAGCCAAGATTCGGTGAACACTGAAGCTTTCTTT. It is translated as CASSQDSVNTEAFF.